This is a list of T cell receptor beta chains from one sample in a study of blood T cell repertoires in COVID-19. Measured with immunoSEQ multiplex PCR; TCRdb has only the in-frame clones, and not every one. Seen here are around 70,000 clones, approximately 80% observed once, and the top ten hold 18%. The sequenced sample was peripheral blood. Receptors were obtained from a woman aged 55 to 70 with acute or convalescent COVID-19. CDR3s include the opening cysteine and the closing phenylalanine or tryptophan. D genes are given only for firm matches. Only some rows state a clone size, as once, few, many or a class for expanded clones.

abundance,d_gene,v_gene,j_gene,CDR3aa,CDR3nt
.,.,TRBV10-3,TRBJ2-4,CAIPPSSRNIQYF,TGTGCCATCCCCCCATCCTCGAGGAACATTCAGTACTTC
.,TRBD2,TRBV6-2/TRBV6-3,TRBJ2-1,CASSYASGGPSYNEQFF,TGTGCCAGCAGTTACGCTAGCGGGGGGCCCTCCTACAATGAGCAGTTCTTC
.,.,TRBV21-1,TRBJ2-1,CASSNSGTLANEQFF,TGTGCCAGCAGCAACTCCGGGACACTGGCCAATGAGCAGTTCTTC
.,TRBD2,TRBV7-3,TRBJ2-3,CASSLNYPGGRGDTQYF,TGTGCCAGCAGCTTAAATTATCCCGGGGGGAGGGGAGATACGCAGTATTTT
.,.,TRBV11-2,TRBJ2-5,CASSLAQGLQETQYF,TGTGCCAGCAGCTTAGCACAGGGCCTTCAAGAGACCCAGTACTTC
.,.,TRBV5-6,TRBJ1-4,CASSPPGLSNEKLFF,TGTGCCAGCAGCCCGCCGGGACTCAGTAATGAAAAACTGTTTTTT
once,TRBD1,TRBV6-2/TRBV6-3,TRBJ1-5,CASSWTGRGGRPQHF,TGTGCCAGCAGTTGGACAGGTCGAGGGGGTAGGCCCCAGCATTTT
.,.,TRBV5-1,TRBJ2-1,CASSQNNEQFF,TGCGCCAGCAGCCAGAACAATGAGCAGTTCTTC
.,.,TRBV5-1,TRBJ1-5,CASSLGTVNQPQHF,TGCGCCAGCAGCTTGGGGACAGTCAATCAGCCCCAGCATTTT
.,.,TRBV6-5,TRBJ1-2,CASSSGEPGYGYTF,TGTGCCAGCAGTTCGGGGGAGCCTGGCTATGGCTACACCTTC
.,.,TRBV5-1,TRBJ1-2,CASRLGQIYYGYTF,TGCGCCAGCCGACTTGGACAGATATACTATGGCTACACCTTC
.,.,TRBV2,TRBJ1-1,CASSEWDNEAFF,TGTGCCAGCAGTGAGTGGGACAATGAAGCTTTCTTT
.,TRBD1,TRBV5-6,TRBJ1-2,CASSLWDRGGGYTF,TGTGCCAGCAGCTTGTGGGACAGGGGCGGTGGCTACACCTTC
.,.,TRBV5-6,TRBJ1-5,CASSLGESQHF,TGTGCCAGCAGCCTCGGGGAGTCCCAGCATTTT
once,TRBD2,TRBV10-2,TRBJ2-3,CASIPSGETADTQYF,TGCGCCAGCATTCCTAGCGGGGAGACGGCAGATACGCAGTATTTT
.,.,TRBV7-2,TRBJ2-7,CASSLVSGGEQYF,TGTGCCAGCAGCTTAGTTTCTGGAGGCGAGCAGTACTTC
medium-sized,.,TRBV14,TRBJ1-5,CASSQELTGDQPQHF,TGTGCCAGCAGCCAAGAGCTAACGGGGGATCAGCCCCAGCATTTT
.,TRBD1,TRBV27,TRBJ2-7,CASSSPRGQAARYEQYF,TGTGCCAGCAGTTCACCCCGAGGACAGGCTGCCCGGTACGAGCAGTACTTC
.,TRBD1,TRBV27,TRBJ1-2,CASSLSSRQGAIYGYTF,TGTGCCAGCAGTTTATCCTCGAGACAGGGAGCGATCTATGGCTACACCTTC
.,.,TRBV12-3/TRBV12-4,TRBJ1-2,CASSLNREIVTF,TGTGCCAGCAGTTTAAACAGGGAAATTGTCACCTTC
many,.,TRBV5-5,TRBJ1-5,CASSSEPPGLGQPQHF,TGTGCCAGCAGCTCGGAACCTCCGGGGTTAGGTCAGCCCCAGCATTTT
.,TRBD1,TRBV10-3,TRBJ1-5,CAISGGQGAPSNQPQHF,TGTGCCATCAGTGGAGGACAGGGCGCTCCTAGCAATCAGCCCCAGCATTTT
.,TRBD1,TRBV27,TRBJ2-1,CASSLRGQGRNEQFF,TGTGCCAGCAGTTTGAGGGGACAGGGAAGGAATGAGCAGTTCTTC
.,TRBD1,TRBV6-5,TRBJ1-5,CASRRTGGGILHF,TGTGCCAGCAGACGGACAGGGGGCGGAATTTTGCATTTT
.,TRBD1,TRBV6-6,TRBJ1-6,CASSYSMGQGGSPLHF,TGTGCCAGCAGTTACTCGATGGGTCAGGGGGGCTCACCCCTCCACTTT
.,TRBD1,TRBV5-8,TRBJ1-2,CASSIRGSGGYTF,TGTGCCAGCAGCATCAGGGGGAGCGGTGGCTACACCTTC
.,TRBD1,TRBV2,TRBJ2-7,CASSGNRGIEQYF,TGTGCCAGCAGTGGTAACAGGGGGATTGAGCAGTACTTC
.,TRBD1,TRBV15,TRBJ1-4,CATSRDSLWGQLNEKLFF,TGTGCCACCAGCAGAGATTCCTTGTGGGGACAGCTTAATGAAAAACTGTTTTTT
.,TRBD1,TRBV7-2,TRBJ1-2,CASSVPGQGFYGYTF,TGTGCCAGCAGCGTCCCGGGACAGGGTTTCTATGGCTACACCTTC
.,TRBD1,TRBV27,TRBJ2-7,CASSLSWSYRGSEQYF,TGTGCCAGCAGTTTAAGTTGGTCCTACAGGGGATCCGAGCAGTACTTC
.,.,TRBV5-1,TRBJ2-5,CASSGTSGETQYF,TGCGCCAGCAGTGGAACTAGTGGAGAGACCCAGTACTTC
.,TRBD1,TRBV3-1/TRBV3-2,TRBJ1-2,CASSQDGGRQGANGYTF,TGTGCCAGCAGCCAAGATGGGGGGAGACAGGGGGCCAATGGCTACACCTTC
.,.,TRBV30,TRBJ2-6,CAWQDSGANVLTF,TGTGCCTGGCAGGACTCTGGGGCCAACGTCCTGACTTTC
.,TRBD2,TRBV7-3,TRBJ2-1,CASSTRREVYNEQFF,TGTGCCAGCAGTACTCGTCGGGAGGTATACAATGAGCAGTTCTTC
.,TRBD1,TRBV11-2,TRBJ1-3,CASSASTGAGNTIYF,TGTGCCAGCAGCGCGAGTACAGGGGCCGGAAACACCATATATTTT
.,.,TRBV30,TRBJ1-6,CAWSFSADPTYSPLHF,TGTGCCTGGAGTTTTTCCGCAGATCCAACCTATTCACCCCTCCACTTT
.,.,TRBV5-1,TRBJ1-2,CASSSTASNYGYTF,TGCGCCAGCAGTTCGACAGCTTCTAACTATGGCTACACCTTC
.,.,TRBV30,TRBJ1-4,CAWSLQGTREKLFF,TGTGCCTGGAGCCTACAGGGTACCCGGGAAAAACTGTTTTTT
.,TRBD1,TRBV10-3,TRBJ1-5,CAISGDRAGGPQHF,TGTGCCATCAGTGGCGACAGGGCCGGGGGGCCCCAGCATTTT
.,.,TRBV9,TRBJ2-6,CASSPLAAGWSGANVLTF,TGTGCCAGCAGCCCACTCGCGGCAGGGTGGTCTGGGGCCAACGTCCTGACTTTC
.,TRBD2,TRBV28,TRBJ2-7,CASSRTSGRPYEQYF,TGTGCCAGCAGCCGAACTAGCGGGAGACCCTACGAGCAGTACTTC
once,.,TRBV6-1,TRBJ2-6,CASSERGSGANVLTF,TGTGCCAGCAGTGAAAGGGGCTCTGGGGCCAACGTCCTGACTTTC
.,.,TRBV3-1/TRBV3-2,TRBJ2-7,CASSQGQKAQATGSYEQYF,TGTGCCAGCAGCCAAGGACAAAAGGCACAGGCGACAGGCTCCTACGAGCAGTACTTC
.,.,TRBV28,TRBJ1-4,CASSPSTTNEKLFF,TGTGCCAGCAGTCCTAGCACAACTAATGAAAAACTGTTTTTT
.,.,TRBV12-3/TRBV12-4,TRBJ1-2,CASSLKDSRGYTF,TGTGCCAGCAGTTTAAAGGACAGCCGAGGCTACACCTTC
.,.,TRBV18,TRBJ1-1,CASSPTGNTEAFF,TGTGCCAGCTCACCTACAGGTAACACTGAAGCTTTCTTT
.,TRBD1,TRBV7-9,TRBJ1-5,CASSPSGQGNQPQHF,TGTGCCAGCAGCCCATCGGGACAGGGAAATCAGCCCCAGCATTTT
few,TRBD1,TRBV10-1,TRBJ1-4,CASSAGQGGEKLFF,TGCGCCAGCAGTGCCGGACAGGGCGGTGAAAAACTGTTTTTT
.,.,TRBV25-1,TRBJ1-2,CASSDTRGKNGYTF,TGTGCCAGCTCGGACACCAGGGGAAAGAATGGCTACACCTTC
.,TRBD2,TRBV24-1,TRBJ2-3,CATSELASGATDTQYF,TGTGCCACCAGTGAGTTGGCTAGCGGGGCCACAGATACGCAGTATTTT
.,TRBD1,TRBV7-2,TRBJ1-2,CASSLGGSGQNYGYTF,TGTGCCAGCAGCCTAGGGGGGTCGGGACAGAACTATGGCTACACCTTC
.,.,TRBV20-1,TRBJ1-1,CSANTNTEAFF,TGCAGTGCAAACACGAACACTGAAGCTTTCTTT
.,TRBD1,TRBV24-1,TRBJ2-3,CATSGGQYDGTDTQYF,TGTGCCACCAGTGGGGGACAGTATGATGGAACAGATACGCAGTATTTT
once,.,TRBV28,TRBJ2-3,CASSLTLSYRGQYF,TGTGCCAGCAGTTTAACACTCAGTTATAGGGGGCAGTATTTT
few,.,TRBV21-1,TRBJ1-5,CASSKEQGASWPQHF,TGTGCCAGCAGCAAAGAACAGGGGGCTTCCTGGCCCCAGCATTTT
.,.,TRBV6-2/TRBV6-3,TRBJ2-7,CASSYPSGREQYF,TGTGCCAGCAGTTACCCCTCAGGGCGCGAGCAGTACTTC
many,.,TRBV27,TRBJ1-1,CASSWGGVDTEAFF,TGTGCCAGCAGTTGGGGGGGAGTGGACACTGAAGCTTTCTTT
.,TRBD1,TRBV20-1,TRBJ1-4,CSASATTQGAREKLFF,TGCAGTGCTAGTGCCACGACACAGGGGGCGAGGGAAAAACTGTTTTTT
.,.,TRBV5-1,TRBJ2-6,CASSLGDSSGANVLTF,TGCGCCAGCAGCTTGGGTGACAGCTCTGGGGCCAACGTCCTGACTTTC
.,TRBD1,TRBV10-3,TRBJ1-2,CAIPLGTGGSSNYGYTF,TGTGCCATCCCCCTAGGGACAGGGGGCTCTTCTAACTATGGCTACACCTTC